This T cell receptor (beta chain) originates from a study of CD8+CD57+ T cells in acquired aplastic anemia. Study-wide background: Across the sorted CD4+ and CD8+ cells, DNA amounts averaged 3.2 ug.

CDR3 and TCR beta VDJ profiling relied on a genomic DNA template. TCRdb processed the reads anew with MiXCR; each CDR3 protein has one entry. This table holds approximately 470,000 distinct CDR3 sequences, more than 25% found once. All sequencing subjects had displayed CD8+CD57+ cell expansion on flow cytometry. This receptor was obtained from a human donor with aplastic anemia. What was sequenced was sorted CD4+, CD8+, or CD8+CD57+ T cells (not recorded which) from PBMCs.

The CDR3: CASSAGLAVTGELFF. For the CDR3, the DNA is TGTGCCAGCAGCGCGGGACTAGCGGTAACCGGGGAGCTGTTTTTT. V is TRBV7-2 and J is TRBJ2-2; TRBD2 aligns across 11 bases. CDR3 length: 15 residues. Germline loops: CDR1 SGHTA, CDR2 FQGNSA. Losses at the gene ends were 5 bases for V and 5 bases for J; bases not matched to a gene: 4.